A selection of T cell receptor beta chains follows, all from one sample in a study of shared clonotypes between healthy human individuals. Profiling relied on immunoSEQ multiplex PCR, and the TCRdb table lists in-frame clones only, not all of them. This table has approximately 100,000 clones, roughly 70% appearing once. The sample consisted of memory CD8+ T cells sorted from blood. The receptors were sampled from a woman aged 30 to 39 in good health. The CDR3 runs from the conserved cysteine through the conserved F or W. Each record gives: V gene, CDR3 length, J gene, D gene, CDR3 protein. D genes are given only for firm matches.

>TRBV5-1|13|TRBJ1-1|.
CASSWGANTEAFF
>TRBV7-8|15|TRBJ2-5|TRBD2
CASSLLAGAAETQYF
>TRBV7-2|15|TRBJ1-5|.
CASSLYQGPSQPQHF
>TRBV5-4|16|TRBJ2-2|.
CASSLGDQPYTGELFF
>TRBV25-1|18|TRBJ2-1|.
CASSVESPRFGFLDEQFF
>TRBV7-9|14|TRBJ2-7|.
CASSSVPQPYEQYF
>TRBV7-9|16|TRBJ2-7|.
CASSLETAGLSYEQYF
>TRBV30|14|TRBJ2-3|.
CAWSVGGPPDTQYF
>TRBV6-1|11|TRBJ2-7|.
CASSEGYEQYF
>TRBV9|14|TRBJ2-1|TRBD2
CASSLGLAPGEQFF
>TRBV6-5|14|TRBJ2-2|TRBD2
CASSPGLATGELFF
>TRBV28|13|TRBJ1-5|TRBD1
CASRRDRYQPQHF
>TRBV15|14|TRBJ2-5|.
CATSRATGIETQYF
>TRBV9|15|TRBJ2-7|.
CASSVGVERASEQYF
>TRBV6-1|15|TRBJ2-7|TRBD2
CASTERTSGSYEQYF
>TRBV14|13|TRBJ1-2|.
CASSQVGVYGYTF
>TRBV11-2|12|TRBJ2-2|.
CASSLSAGELFF
>TRBV2|15|TRBJ1-2|TRBD1
CASSDQTGMEYGYTF
>TRBV9|16|TRBJ2-5|TRBD2
CASSLSGRADQETQYF
>TRBV6-6|16|TRBJ1-2|.
CASSQQGLSPNYGYTF
>TRBV29-1|13|TRBJ1-2|.
CSVADGHNYGYTF
>TRBV30|15|TRBJ2-1|.
CAWRGGTTRYNEQFF
>TRBV6-1|15|TRBJ2-1|TRBD2
CASSGLAGVPNEQFF
>TRBV28|14|TRBJ1-5|.
CASSYETGLRPQHF
>TRBV6-1|15|TRBJ1-1|TRBD1
CASSEDAGGGPGRTF
>TRBV27|15|TRBJ2-7|.
CASASRPQRSYEQYF
>TRBV21-1|17|TRBJ2-1|.
CASWPRTGTSGINEQFF
>TRBV5-1|17|TRBJ2-7|TRBD2
CASSSRLSDGGTYEQYF
>TRBV28|14|TRBJ1-2|.
CASSLNREPYGYTF
>TRBV25-1|15|TRBJ2-1|TRBD1
CASSPGTGEVGEQFF
>TRBV5-4|15|TRBJ1-1|.
CASSLFVLGRTEAFF
>TRBV6-4|16|TRBJ2-1|TRBD2
CASSDIAGEGYNEQFF
>TRBV7-6|15|.|TRBD2
CASSLSLAGAHEQYF
>TRBV7-9|16|TRBJ2-1|TRBD2
CASSPRGGSALNEQFF
>TRBV2|13|TRBJ2-7|.
CASLSYQGGEQYF
>TRBV6-4|15|TRBJ2-3|TRBD1
CASSSGQGSTDTQYF
>TRBV28|15|TRBJ2-6|.
CASSWFGGGANVLTF
>TRBV19|11|TRBJ1-2|.
CASFHYYGYTF
>TRBV2|12|TRBJ1-1|.
CASIRGNTEAFF
>TRBV2|15|TRBJ2-7|TRBD2
CASSKRTSGIYEQYF
>TRBV10-2|14|TRBJ1-3|.
CASTEAGGVNTIYF
>TRBV27|13|TRBJ2-1|.
CASLGATGNEQFF
>TRBV27|15|TRBJ1-2|.
CASTILQGANYGYTF
>TRBV7-9|16|TRBJ1-2|.
CASSSRDQGPWDGYTF
>TRBV28|16|TRBJ2-6|.
CASTPGSLSGANVLTF
>TRBV9|14|TRBJ1-4|TRBD1
CASSPRTGGEKLFF
>TRBV19|16|TRBJ1-5|TRBD1
CASSIGQGAGYQPQHF
>TRBV2|12|TRBJ2-5|.
CASKGGGETQYF
>TRBV7-9|12|TRBJ1-5|.
CASSLGEKPQHF
>TRBV2|15|TRBJ1-2|.
CASTRPLGEAYGYTF
>TRBV18|13|TRBJ2-7|TRBD2
CASSERGPYEQYF
>TRBV27|15|TRBJ2-7|.
CASSLSTRTSYEQYF
>TRBV7-2|15|TRBJ2-7|TRBD2
CASSLTSGMSYEQYF
>TRBV6-5|15|TRBJ2-1|TRBD2
CASSYGGLAGREQFF
>TRBV20-1|11|TRBJ1-1|.
CSARQDTEAFF